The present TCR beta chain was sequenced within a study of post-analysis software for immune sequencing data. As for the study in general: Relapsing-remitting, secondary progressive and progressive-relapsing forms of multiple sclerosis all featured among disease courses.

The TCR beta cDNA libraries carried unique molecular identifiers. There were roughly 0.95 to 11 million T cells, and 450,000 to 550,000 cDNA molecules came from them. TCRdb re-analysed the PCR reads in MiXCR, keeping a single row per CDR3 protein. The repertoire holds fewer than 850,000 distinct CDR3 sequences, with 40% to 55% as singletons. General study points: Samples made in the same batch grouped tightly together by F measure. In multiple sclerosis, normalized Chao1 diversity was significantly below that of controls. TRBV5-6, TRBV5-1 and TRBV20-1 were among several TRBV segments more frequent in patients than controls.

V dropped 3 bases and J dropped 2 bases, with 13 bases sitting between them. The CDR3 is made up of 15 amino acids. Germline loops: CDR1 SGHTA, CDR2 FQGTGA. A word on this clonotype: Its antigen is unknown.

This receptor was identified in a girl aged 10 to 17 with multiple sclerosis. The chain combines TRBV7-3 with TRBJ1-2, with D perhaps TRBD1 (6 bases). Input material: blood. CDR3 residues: CASSLDSKSNYGYTF. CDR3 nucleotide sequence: TGTGCCAGCAGCTTGGACAGTAAATCCAACTATGGCTACACCTTC.